One and the same sample provided the 27 T cell receptor beta chains below, sequenced in a study of blood T cell repertoires in COVID-19. Only in-frame clones appear in the TCRdb table, and some are missing; sequencing was by immunoSEQ multiplex PCR. The data hold roughly 150,000 clones, with about 85% observed a single time. Material for sequencing was peripheral blood. The receptors stem from a woman between 65 and 79 years old with acute or convalescent COVID-19.

This sequence joins TRBV6-1 and TRBJ2-7; weak D call: TRBD2 (5 bases). The germline V and J ends were trimmed by 1 base and 3 bases, with 13 bases remaining between them. The CDR3 covers 15 residues. The germline V gene has CDR1 MNHNS and CDR2 SASEGT. CDR3 amino acids: CASSEEARAYYEQYV. For the CDR3, the DNA is TGTGCCAGCAGTGAAGAGGCGAGGGCCTACTACGAGCAGTACGTC.

The chain is built from TRBV5-4 and TRBJ1-1; 8 bases line up with TRBD1. The CDR3 totals 15 residues. The V and J ends lost 0 bases and 1 base, in that order; junction bases with no gene match: 2. CDR1 and CDR2 from the germline V gene are SGHNT and YYREEE (reference sequence). The CDR3 sequence: CASSLAGGANTEAFF. The CDR3 nucleotides read TGTGCCAGCAGCTTGGCAGGGGGCGCGAACACTGAAGCTTTCTTT. The variable domain in full, completed from reference TRBV5-4 and TRBJ1-1, reads ETGVTQSPTHLIKTRGQQVTLRCSSQSGHNTVSWYQQALGQGPQFIFQYYREEENGRGNFPPRFSGLQFPNYSSELNVNALELDDSALYLCASSLAGGANTEAFFGQGTRLTVV.

The chain links TRBV2 to TRBJ2-7; D gene unclear. V was cut by 6 bases and J by 3 bases, with 15 bases left in between. This CDR3 has 14 amino acids. CDR1 is SNHLY and CDR2 is FYNNEI in the germline V gene. The CDR3 here is CASSVVRSHYEQYF. CDR3 DNA sequence: TGTGCCAGCAGCGTAGTGAGGTCCCACTACGAGCAGTACTTC.

This chain joins TRBV7-9 and TRBJ2-1; D is unclear. Per germline, CDR1 SEHNR and CDR2 FQNEAQ (reference sequence). There are 12 residues in the CDR3. V was clipped by 0 bases and J by 8 bases, with 5 bases between them. The chain's CDR3 is CASSLALDEQFF. The CDR3 nucleotides are TGTGCCAGCAGCTTAGCGCTAGATGAGCAGTTCTTC. Looking up the rest from reference TRBV7-9 and TRBJ2-1 gives the full variable domain: DTGVSQNPRHKITKRGQNVTFRCDPISEHNRLYWYRQTLGQGPEFLTYFQNEAQLEKSRLLSDRFSAERPKGSFSTLEIQRTEQGDSAMYLCASSLALDEQFFGPGTRLTVL.

The chain employs TRBV21-1 and TRBJ1-5. TRBV21-1 is classified as a pseudogene. The length of the CDR3 is 16 residues. This CDR3 reads CASSKDGGRRNQPQHF. In DNA form, the CDR3 reads TGTGCCAGCAGCAAAGATGGAGGGAGGCGGAATCAGCCCCAGCATTTT.

V and J are TRBV4-1 and TRBJ1-5; 8 bases agree with TRBD1. The V gene's germline CDR1 is MGHRA and CDR2 YSYEKL. The junction had 13 bases not matched to a gene; V was cut back by 0 bases and J by 6 bases. The CDR3 has 18 amino acids. CDR3 sequence reads: CASSQEGRGRGRLQPQHF. CDR3 DNA sequence: TGCGCCAGCAGCCAAGAGGGCAGGGGGCGCGGTCGGCTTCAGCCCCAGCATTTT.

V and J are TRBV28 and TRBJ1-6, with D possibly being TRBD1 (5 bases). The germline V gene encodes CDR1 MDHEN and CDR2 SYDVKM. CDR3 length: 15 amino acids. V was trimmed by 2 bases and J by 9 bases, leaving 14 bases between them. DNA for the CDR3: TGTGCCAGCAGTTTAAGGACAACAGTGGGTTCACCCCTCCACTTT. Amino acid sequence: CASSLRTTVGSPLHF.

The rearrangement joins TRBV6-5 to TRBJ1-3; no firm D call. Per germline, CDR1 MNHEY and CDR2 SVGAGI. Trimming cost V 5 bases and J 4 bases, with 15 bases left between them. This CDR3 has 15 residues. DNA for the CDR3: TGTGCCAGCAGTACCCTACGGCAGCGCGGAAACACCATATATTTT. As protein: CASSTLRQRGNTIYF.

J is TRBJ2-3 and V is TRBV10-3, with D possibly TRBD2 on 6 matching bases. Germline V gene lookup returns CDR1 ENHRY and CDR2 SYGVKD. The CDR3 is 16 amino acids. The V and J ends lost 6 bases and 6 bases respectively, with 22 bases between them. This CDR3 reads CAISPGLHTTSDTQYF. The CDR3 coding sequence is TGTGCCATCAGCCCGGGACTCCATACCACATCTGATACGCAGTATTTT.

This clone was counted a single time. The rearrangement uses TRBV19 and TRBJ1-6; 7 positions agree with TRBD1. Germline V gene lookup returns CDR1 LNHDA and CDR2 SQIVND (reference sequence). This CDR3 is built from 15 residues. V gave up 9 bases and J gave up 5 bases; unmatched junction bases: 10. CDR3 in amino acids: CASSPWDRDNSPLHF. Written as DNA, the CDR3 is TGTGCCAGCTCCCCGTGGGACAGAGATAATTCACCCCTCCACTTT.

The V and J genes are TRBV20-1 and TRBJ2-4; 7 bases line up with TRBD1. Trimming at V came to 6 bases and at J to 9 bases, leaving 8 bases not matched to a gene. Germline V CDR1 and CDR2: DFQATT, SNEGSKA (reference sequence). The CDR3 sequence is 12 residues long. The CDR3 region is CSASPTGFIQYF. The DNA for the CDR3 is TGCAGTGCCAGTCCGACAGGGTTCATTCAGTACTTC.

This sequence joins TRBV6-1 and TRBJ2-5; 11 bases line up with TRBD2. The trim removed 4 bases at V and 1 base at J, leaving 11 bases unmatched. The germline CDR1 and CDR2 sequences are MNHNS and SASEGT. This CDR3 is 18 amino acids long. As DNA, the CDR3 is TGTGCCAGCAGTGCGGCCTCCTTACTAGCGGGGGTCCAAGAGACCCAGTACTTC. Residues: CASSAASLLAGVQETQYF.

The chain joins TRBV19 to TRBJ1-4, with D tentatively TRBD1 (5 bases). The CDR3 has 14 amino acids. Germline V gives CDR1 LNHDA, CDR2 SQIVND (reference sequence). The V end was cut by 3 bases, the J end by 5 bases, with 10 bases between. CDR3 region: CASSMQGSNEKLFF. CDR3 DNA sequence: TGTGCCAGTAGTATGCAGGGATCGAATGAAAAACTGTTTTTT.

CDR3 in DNA: TGCGCCAGCAGCCCAACCCGCGGGGAGTTGAACACTGAAGCTTTCTTT. Translation: CASSPTRGELNTEAFF. V usage is TRBV5-1 and J usage is TRBJ1-1; unclear D gene. CDR3 length: 16 residues. Germline CDR1 is SGHRS and CDR2 is YFSETQ. Trimming removed 4 bases from V and 0 bases from J, with 16 bases in between.

The chain couples TRBV29-1 to TRBJ1-2; D unclear. The CDR3 totals 11 residues. Trimming removed 4 bases from V and 8 bases from J, with 11 bases in between. The germline gives CDR1 SQVTM, CDR2 ANQGSEA. The CDR3 DNA reads TGCAGCGTTGGGTGGTTGCGGGGCTACACCTTC. Translating it yields CSVGWLRGYTF.

This clone showed up just a few times. This chain connects TRBV5-1 to TRBJ1-2, with no clear D. Germline CDR1 SGHRS, CDR2 YFSETQ. The CDR3 length is 16 residues. Trimming took 0 bases from V and 2 from J, leaving 14 bases between them. DNA of the CDR3: TGCGCCAGCAGCTTGGTTTCAGGAAATGGCAACTATGGCTACACCTTC. Its translation is CASSLVSGNGNYGYTF.

The CDR3 sequence is CASSLTRVPGELFF. In DNA form, the CDR3 reads TGTGCCAGCAGCTTAACCAGGGTCCCCGGGGAGCTGTTTTTT. The chain uses TRBV7-3 and TRBJ2-2, with a weak D call TRBD1 (5 bases). Per germline, CDR1 SGHTA and CDR2 FQGTGA. The CDR3 sequence is 14 residues long. Trimming stripped 0 bases from V and 6 bases from J, with 8 bases between.

This clone turned up a few times. The rearrangement uses TRBV2 and TRBJ2-7, with D perhaps matching TRBD1 (5 bases). The CDR3 has 14 amino acids. V was shortened by 7 bases and J by 0 bases, with 13 bases between the two germline ends. CDR1 is SNHLY and CDR2 is FYNNEI in the germline V gene. The CDR3 DNA follows: TGTGCCAGCAATTCTGGGGCAAACTCCTACGAGCAGTACGTC. Translation gives CASNSGANSYEQYV.

The V and J genes are TRBV6-1 and TRBJ2-7, with 7 positions matching TRBD1. CDR1 and CDR2 (germline): MNHNS, SASEGT. The CDR3 extends over 18 amino acids. With V trimmed by 4 bases and J by 4 bases, 19 bases remained unmatched. The CDR3 sequence: CASSAEQRGRLGVYEQYV. The CDR3, as DNA: TGTGCCAGCAGTGCAGAACAAAGGGGGCGTTTAGGCGTTTACGAGCAGTACGTC.

The J gene is TRBJ1-4, the V gene TRBV19, with 9 bases aligning to TRBD1. The junction had 3 bases not matched to a gene; V was cut back by 3 bases and J by 4 bases. CDR3 size: 15 residues. The germline V gene encodes CDR1 LNHDA and CDR2 SQIVND (reference sequence). The CDR3: CASSILGQGNEKLFF. The CDR3, as DNA: TGTGCCAGTAGTATCTTGGGACAGGGTAATGAAAAACTGTTTTTT.

This clone has ten or more counts. The gene calls are TRBV28 and TRBJ1-2, with 11 bases matching TRBD1. V shed 6 bases, J shed 2 bases, and the junction held 14 bases outside the gene matches. The CDR3 is 18 residues long. Looked up from germline, CDR1 is MDHEN and CDR2 is SYDVKM. The CDR3 sequence is CASRLGQGARGVNYGYTF. In DNA, the CDR3 is TGTGCCAGCAGGTTAGGACAGGGGGCGCGAGGGGTGAACTATGGCTACACCTTC.

V gene TRBV14 combines with J gene TRBJ1-4; 10 positions match TRBD1. The CDR3 is 16 residues long. From germline, CDR1 is SGHDN and CDR2 FVKESK. Unmatched junction bases numbered 1, after V lost 3 bases and J lost 0 bases. The CDR3 sequence: CASSQTGGATNEKLFF. The CDR3 region has the DNA TGTGCCAGCAGCCAGACAGGGGGCGCAACTAATGAAAAACTGTTTTTT.

The rearrangement links TRBV19 to TRBJ2-7; D unclear. Germline CDR1 and CDR2: LNHDA and SQIVND (reference sequence). V lost 5 bases to trimming and J lost 9 bases, with 11 bases between them. This CDR3 has 11 amino acids. The CDR3 nucleotides are TGTGCCAGTAGTGGGCCTTTGGGGCAGTACTTC. It is translated as CASSGPLGQYF.

The gene calls are TRBV29-1 and TRBJ2-1; D is uncertain. The CDR3 has 14 amino acids. V was pared by 1 base and J by 0 bases, with 7 bases between. Germline assignment: CDR1 SQVTM and CDR2 ANQGSEA. The CDR3 loop is CSVEGQDSYNEQFF. DNA for the CDR3: TGCAGCGTTGAAGGGCAGGACTCCTACAATGAGCAGTTCTTC.

The rearrangement joins TRBV5-8 to TRBJ1-5; D is unresolved. The CDR3 contains 14 residues. V was shortened by 4 bases and J by 4 bases, with 12 bases between the two germline ends. Germline V lookup: CDR1 SGHTS, CDR2 YDEGEE. The DNA of the CDR3 is TGTGCCAGCAGCGACGGACTGACGAATCAGCCCCAGCATTTT. This gives the protein CASSDGLTNQPQHF.

V and J are TRBV30 and TRBJ1-3; D might be TRBD1 (6 bases). The length of the CDR3 is 13 residues. V lost 5 bases and J lost 0, with 8 bases in between. Germline CDR1 reads GTSNPN; CDR2 reads SVGIG (reference sequence). The DNA for the CDR3 is TGTGCCTGGGGACAGTACTCTGGAAACACCATATATTTT. Translation: CAWGQYSGNTIYF.

This chain uses TRBV7-2 with TRBJ2-5; D perhaps matches TRBD2 (6 bases). Trimming removed 5 bases at V and 1 base at J, with 14 bases between. This CDR3 comprises 15 residues. Germline V lookup: CDR1 SGHTA, CDR2 FQGNSA. The CDR3 protein is CASSLPGTLQETQYF. The DNA of the CDR3 is TGTGCCAGCAGCCTACCAGGGACTCTCCAAGAGACCCAGTACTTC.